This record looks at one T cell receptor (beta chain) sequence and its context. Produced via immunoSEQ multiplex PCR; TCRdb's table is partial and in-frame only. The sample lists 180,000 or so clones; nearly 90% were seen once. This record belongs to a study of blood T cell repertoires in COVID-19. The germline V and J ends were trimmed by 0 bases and 9 bases, with 9 bases remaining between them. Germline loops: CDR1 SGHTA, CDR2 FQGTGA. The CDR3 spans 13 residues. The chain combines TRBV7-3 with TRBJ2-1; D possibly corresponds to TRBD2 (5 bases). The TCR comes from a woman in her forties with acute COVID-19. The specimen was PBMCs or T cells enriched from blood (not recorded which). The CDR3 region has the DNA TGTGCCAGCAGCTTAACCCCCCGGGGTGAGCAGTTCTTC. It specifies CASSLTPRGEQFF.